This entry features one T cell receptor beta chain sequence. Additional DNA sequences in this sample encode the identical CDR3. Libraries were prepared by immunoSEQ multiplex PCR; TCRdb keeps only in-frame clonotypes and omits some of them. The sample lists 850,000 to 1,200,000 clones; 65% to 80% were seen once. This sample stems from a study of shared clonotypes between healthy human individuals. The CDR3 runs to 15 residues. CDR1 and CDR2 (germline): MDHEN, SYDVKM. V was clipped by 5 bases and J by 0 bases; unmatched bases: 5. The clonotype was recovered from a young man in good health. Sequencing was done on a sample of memory CD4+ T cells sorted from blood. Subset reported: CD45RA-negative fraction. The chain recombines TRBV28 with TRBJ2-7; TRBD1 matches at 9 bases. CDR3 loop: CASSAPGQGSYEQYF. The CDR3 DNA reads as TGTGCCAGCAGTGCACCGGGACAGGGCTCCTACGAGCAGTACTTC.